The present TCR beta chain was sequenced within a study of T cell responses to AZD1222 COVID-19 vaccine. Of note for this clone: The antigen is not known.

Study-wide points: Clonal diversity was possibly underestimated, and white British individuals and females predominated among donors. Spike as a whole was targeted by vaccine-associated CD4 TCRs, dominant at 160-218 and 743-854. Seropositive AZD1222 recipients at baseline numbered only five or six.

Measured with immunoSEQ multiplex PCR; TCRdb has only the in-frame clones, and not every one. The data contain about 180,000 clones, 80% to 95% of them singletons. Second-dose intervals of approximately 4 or approximately 12 weeks were pooled. This CDR3 is 14 amino acids long. Trimming took 4 bases from V and 6 from J, leaving 15 bases between them. CDR1 SQVTM and CDR2 ANQGSEA come from the germline V gene. The V and J genes are TRBV29-1 and TRBJ1-4; TRBD1 might be the D (5 bases). This sequence was found in an adult who received the AZD1222 COVID-19 vaccine. This material consisted of peripheral blood, taken 28 days after the second AZD1222 dose. The CDR3 bases are TGCAGCGTTGCAGTTTTGGGACGGGATGAAAAACTGTTTTTT. It yields the protein CSVAVLGRDEKLFF.